This T cell receptor beta chain was identified in a study of T cells in Graves' hyperthyroidism and ophthalmopathy. Study-level information: Initial diagnosis, before any treatment, was when peripheral blood was collected. Regarding the study as a whole: Blood also contained most expanded thyroid clonotypes above 0.001. In validation, the model predicted ophthalmopathy. These predictions came a median about 6.5 months before onset.

Fresh peripheral blood, roughly 9.6 ml, was the source of the PBMCs. Germline CDR1 is KGHSH and CDR2 is LQKENI. With 5 bases removed from V and 1 base from J, the gap between germline ends came to 11 bases. The CDR3 sequence is 14 residues long. What was amplified from RNA transcripts were TCR beta CDR3 regions. Using the HTBI primer set, a first-round RT-PCR was run on the TCR CDR3. TCRdb ran MiXCR on the multiplex PCR reads and lists one entry per CDR3 protein. Seen here are approximately 400,000 distinct CDR3 sequences, about 14% observed once, and the top ten hold about 18%. This clonotype was counted at least ten times. Its antigen is currently unknown.

The sequenced material came from blood. This sequence joins TRBV18 and TRBJ1-1; no firm D call. This sequence was found in a woman between 25 and 40 years old with Graves' ophthalmopathy. The DNA of the CDR3 is TGTGCCAGCTCAGAAAGGACGAGGAACACTGAAGCTTTCTTT. This sequence encodes CASSERTRNTEAFF.